The entry below describes one T cell receptor (beta chain). Its antigen is unknown. A junction boundary mismatches the germline segment, possibly from a read error. The germline CDR1 and CDR2 sequences are SSHAT and FNYEAQ (reference sequence). The CDR3 extends over 15 amino acids. Some clones are missing from TCRdb's copy, which holds only in-frame ones; the method was immunoSEQ multiplex PCR. The sample shows roughly 120,000 clones, roughly 89% of them seen only once. The sample is drawn from a study of T cell responses to AZD1222 COVID-19 vaccine. Study findings and constraints: Seropositive status at baseline applied to only five or six AZD1222 recipients. Females outnumbered males among donors, who were mostly white British; clonal diversity was possibly underestimated. All repertoire sampling was performed exclusively after the peak T cell response. Reports indicate that nearly half of spike-specific TCRs are directed at unmutated variant regions.

The chain is built from TRBV7-7 and TRBJ2-7, with TRBD1 as a possible D gene (6 bases). The source was peripheral blood, collected 28 days after the second AZD1222 dose. This TCR came from an adult who received the AZD1222 COVID-19 vaccine. DNA for the CDR3: TGTGCTAGCAGTTTCCGGAAAGGGGGCTCCTACGAGCAGTACTTC. Translating gives CASSFRKGGSYEQYF.